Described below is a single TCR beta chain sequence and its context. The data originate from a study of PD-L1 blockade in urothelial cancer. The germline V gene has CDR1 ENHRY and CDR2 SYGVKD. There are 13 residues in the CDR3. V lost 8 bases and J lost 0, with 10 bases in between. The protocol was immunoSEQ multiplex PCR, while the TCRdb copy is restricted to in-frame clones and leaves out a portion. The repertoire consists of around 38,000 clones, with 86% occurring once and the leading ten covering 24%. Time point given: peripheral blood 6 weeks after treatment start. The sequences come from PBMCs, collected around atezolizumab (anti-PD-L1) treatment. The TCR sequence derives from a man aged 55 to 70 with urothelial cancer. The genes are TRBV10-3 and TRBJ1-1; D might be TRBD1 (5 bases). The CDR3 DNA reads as TGTGCCATCTCCACAGGCTTGAACACTGAAGCTTTCTTT. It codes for CAISTGLNTEAFF.